One TCR beta chain is described in this entry. What it binds is not known. At one of its ends the junction is not consistent with the germline gene, which may arise from a read error. The sample belongs to a study of cytomegalovirus exposure and HLA in healthy donors. This CDR3 contains 14 residues. CDR1 SGDLS and CDR2 YYNGEE come from the germline V gene. Participants comprised healthy donors of bone marrow. Both 60 Vbeta primers and 13 Jbeta primers went into the PCR. Measured with immunoSEQ multiplex PCR; TCRdb has only the in-frame clones, and not every one. The data show fewer than 200,000 clones, and the top ten clones hold 6.5%. Whole-study findings and limits: CMV antigen specificity of a few CMV-associated chains was confirmed in vitro. The listing of 160 or so TCR beta chains classed them as cytomegalovirus-associated.

What was sequenced was PBMCs. This receptor was obtained from a man aged 30 to 39 in good health and CMV-seronegative. The J gene is TRBJ2-3, the V gene TRBV9, with 7 bases that match TRBD2. As DNA, the CDR3 is TGTGCCAGCAGCATCTCGACTAGCACCGATACGCAGTATTTT. It translates to CASSISTSTDTQYF.